This is a list of T cell receptor beta chains from one sample in a study of tumour-infiltrating T cells in Burkitt lymphoma. Libraries were prepared by immunoSEQ multiplex PCR; TCRdb keeps only in-frame clonotypes and omits some of them. The table has some 15,000 clones, 30% seen once. The sequenced sample consisted of tumor tissue. All receptors derive from a human donor with diffuse large B-cell lymphoma. Both conserved end residues are part of each CDR3. The D gene is left open where the match is weak. Not all rows give a size; the values are once, few, many and, for expanded clones, a class.

TRBV29-1,few,TRBJ1-2,TRBD1,CSATGISGYGYTF,TGCAGCGCGACAGGGATCTCTGGCTATGGCTACACCTTC
TRBV5-1,-,TRBJ2-5,-,CASSLRTAVSQETQYF,TGCGCCAGCAGCTTGCGGACAGCCGTTTCCCAAGAGACCCAGTACTTC
TRBV7-2,-,TRBJ2-7,-,CASSFGLSGLGEQYF,TGTGCCAGCAGCTTCGGTCTGTCGGGTTTGGGGGAGCAGTACTTC
TRBV5-1,medium-sized,TRBJ2-1,-,CASSYTLDEQFF,TGCGCCAGCAGCTACACCTTAGATGAGCAGTTCTTC
TRBV25-1,-,TRBJ1-2,-,CASSESRNYGYTF,TGTGCCAGCAGTGAATCCAGGAACTATGGCTACACCTTC
TRBV7-3,-,TRBJ2-7,-,CASSPQSGSSYEQYF,TGTGCCAGCAGCCCCCAGAGTGGGAGCTCCTACGAGCAGTACTTC
TRBV5-1,-,TRBJ2-3,-,CASSEAGDTQYF,TGCGCCAGCTCCGAGGCCGGAGATACGCAGTATTTT
TRBV28,once,TRBJ1-1,-,CASSFSNTEAFF,TGTGCCAGCAGTTTTAGTAACACTGAAGCTTTCTTT
TRBV15,few,TRBJ2-2,-,CATSSWGSGLSGELFF,TGTGCCACCAGCTCCTGGGGAAGTGGTTTATCCGGGGAGCTGTTTTTT
TRBV5-6,few,TRBJ2-2,TRBD2,CASSLTSGIYTGELFF,TGTGCCAGCAGCTTGACTAGCGGGATTTACACCGGGGAGCTGTTTTTT
TRBV27,few,TRBJ1-4,-,CASSPNGGNLGTNEKLFF,TGTGCCAGCAGTCCCAATGGGGGAAATCTTGGGACTAATGAAAAACTGTTTTTT
TRBV5-5,-,TRBJ1-2,-,CASSLSEGRGHYGYTF,TGTGCCAGCAGCTTGTCTGAAGGGAGAGGGCACTATGGCTACACCTTC
TRBV12-5,-,TRBJ1-1,-,CASGLDRHTEAFF,TGTGCTAGTGGTTTAGACCGTCACACTGAAGCTTTCTTT
TRBV29-1,-,TRBJ2-1,TRBD2,CSASLAGGPASEQFF,TGCAGCGCCTCCCTAGCGGGAGGGCCGGCTTCTGAGCAGTTCTTC
TRBV11-3,-,TRBJ2-1,TRBD2,CATSRGEDNEQFF,TGTGCCACCAGCCGGGGGGAGGACAATGAGCAGTTCTTC
TRBV19,-,TRBJ1-3,-,CASKLGNTIYF,TGTGCCAGTAAATTGGGAAACACCATATATTTT
TRBV27,few,TRBJ2-3,-,CATFCPTDTQYF,TGTGCCACCTTCTGCCCCACAGATACGCAGTATTTT
TRBV6-1,-,TRBJ2-3,-,CASSGMSSTDTQYF,TGTGCCAGCAGTGGTATGTCCAGCACAGATACGCAGTATTTT
TRBV15,-,TRBJ2-1,TRBD2,CATSPTSGSLGDEQFF,TGTGCCACCAGCCCTACTAGCGGGAGCCTCGGGGATGAGCAGTTCTTC
TRBV27,-,TRBJ2-7,-,CASSDRGTSYEQYF,TGTGCCAGCAGTGACCGGGGCACCTCCTACGAGCAGTACTTC
TRBV11-2,-,TRBJ2-1,TRBD2,CASSLESGGEQFF,TGTGCCAGCAGCTTAGAGTCGGGGGGAGAGCAGTTCTTC
TRBV5-1,-,TRBJ2-7,-,CASSYLSGHSYEQYF,TGCGCCAGCAGCTACCTGAGTGGTCACTCCTACGAGCAGTACTTC
TRBV25-1,-,TRBJ1-2,TRBD1,CASTKDRERGYTF,TGTGCCAGCACCAAGGACAGGGAAAGGGGCTACACCTTC
TRBV6-6,few,TRBJ2-5,-,CASSYGETQYF,TGTGCCAGCAGTTACGGGGAGACCCAGTACTTC
TRBV27,few,TRBJ2-7,TRBD1,CASSWGQGNTYEQYF,TGTGCCAGCAGTTGGGGACAGGGGAACACCTACGAGCAGTACTTC
TRBV7-8,few,TRBJ2-2,-,CASSLNSDGRITGELFF,TGTGCCAGCAGCTTAAACTCTGATGGGAGGATCACCGGGGAGCTGTTTTTT
TRBV6-6,-,TRBJ2-2,-,CASSYLPFTGELFF,TGTGCCAGCAGTTACTTGCCATTCACCGGGGAGCTGTTTTTT
TRBV29-1,-,TRBJ2-1,TRBD2,CSVAGLAGAVTNEQFF,TGCAGCGTTGCGGGACTAGCGGGAGCGGTCACCAATGAGCAGTTCTTC
TRBV7-6,medium-sized,TRBJ2-7,-,CASSPVDSLYYEQYF,TGTGCCAGCAGCCCCGTGGACAGCCTTTACTACGAGCAGTACTTC
TRBV6-1,-,TRBJ1-1,TRBD1,CASTGQGANTEAFF,TGTGCCAGCACCGGACAGGGGGCGAACACTGAAGCTTTCTTT
TRBV18,-,TRBJ2-3,-,CASCSGYSTDTQYF,TGTGCCAGCTGCAGCGGGTATAGCACAGATACGCAGTATTTT
TRBV20-1,-,TRBJ2-7,-,CSAGVVYEQYF,TGCAGTGCGGGAGTGGTGTACGAGCAGTACTTC
TRBV6-1,medium-sized,TRBJ2-5,-,CASSERETQYF,TGTGCCAGCAGTGAACGGGAGACCCAGTACTTC
TRBV5-4,medium-sized,TRBJ2-3,TRBD2,CASRGSVAGIDTQYF,TGTGCCAGCAGGGGGTCGGTAGCGGGAATAGATACGCAGTATTTT
TRBV19,few,TRBJ1-5,TRBD1,CASSRGTVSNQPQHF,TGTGCCAGTAGTAGAGGGACAGTTAGCAATCAGCCCCAGCATTTT
TRBV28,-,TRBJ1-2,TRBD1,CAIRTGGIGYTF,TGTGCCATCCGGACAGGGGGCATAGGCTACACCTTC
TRBV18,few,TRBJ2-5,TRBD2,CASSPRPLAGVGETQYF,TGTGCCAGCTCACCACGCCCTCTAGCGGGAGTGGGGGAGACCCAGTACTTC
TRBV5-1,few,TRBJ1-2,TRBD1,CASSYGQDGYTF,TGCGCCAGCAGTTACGGACAGGATGGCTACACCTTC
TRBV6-5,few,TRBJ2-6,-,CASSYRRSGANVLTF,TGTGCCAGCAGTTACCGGAGATCTGGGGCCAACGTCCTGACTTTC
TRBV9,-,TRBJ2-2,TRBD2,CASSVQAGGTGELFF,TGTGCCAGCAGCGTCCAAGCGGGGGGCACCGGGGAGCTGTTTTTT
TRBV7-6,-,TRBJ2-7,TRBD1,CASSLVTGDSYEQYF,TGTGCCAGCAGCTTAGTGACAGGGGACTCCTACGAGCAGTACTTC